Listed below are T cell receptor beta chains from one sample, sequenced in a study of cytomegalovirus exposure and HLA in healthy donors. Method: immunoSEQ multiplex PCR; TCRdb's copy keeps in-frame clones and lacks some. In the table there are under 130,000 clones, roughly 79% of which are singletons. Input material: PBMCs. These receptors originate from a male donor in good health and CMV-seronegative. Each CDR3 is given with its conserved first and last residue. A D gene is named only where the DNA matches it firmly. Clone size is given for some rows only: seen once, a few or many times, or a class if the clone is expanded.

j_call clone_size d_call v_call cdr3_aa cdr3_nt
TRBJ2-4 NA NA TRBV7-9 CASSLVGELAKNIQYF TGTGCCAGCAGCTTAGTTGGAGAACTAGCCAAAAACATTCAGTACTTC
TRBJ1-5 NA TRBD1 TRBV15 CATSRLQGATQPQHF TGTGCCACCAGCAGACTACAGGGGGCCACACAGCCCCAGCATTTT
TRBJ1-1 NA NA TRBV7-6 CASSLAVWRSNTEAFF TGTGCCAGCAGCTTAGCTGTATGGAGATCGAACACTGAAGCTTTCTTT
TRBJ1-1 few NA TRBV11-2 CASLREGWSTEAFF TGTGCCAGCCTCAGGGAGGGTTGGTCCACTGAAGCTTTCTTT
TRBJ1-5 NA TRBD1 TRBV2 CASKPGTGGTQPQHF TGTGCCAGCAAACCCGGGACAGGGGGTACTCAGCCCCAGCATTTT
TRBJ2-1 NA NA TRBV27 CASSLRASFNNEQFF TGTGCCAGCAGTTTAAGGGCTAGCTTTAACAATGAGCAGTTCTTC
TRBJ2-1 NA TRBD2 TRBV14 CASSPYSGSRSYNEQFF TGTGCCAGCAGCCCCTATAGCGGGAGTCGCTCCTACAATGAGCAGTTCTTC
TRBJ2-2 NA TRBD2 TRBV6-6 CASSYPGEGNTGELFF TGTGCCAGCAGTTATCCCGGGGAGGGTAACACCGGGGAGCTGTTTTTT
TRBJ1-5 few NA TRBV10-3 CAISREKDQPQHF TGTGCCATCAGCCGGGAAAAAGATCAGCCCCAGCATTTT
TRBJ2-5 NA NA TRBV7-3 CASSSRDQETQYF TGTGCCAGCAGCTCTCGGGACCAAGAGACCCAGTACTTC
TRBJ1-1 NA NA TRBV7-3 CASSLTTNTEAFF TGTGCCAGCAGCTTAACCACAAACACTGAAGCTTTCTTT
TRBJ2-2 NA TRBD2 TRBV16 CASSQTSGSSSGELFF TGTGCCAGCAGCCAAACTAGCGGGAGCTCGTCCGGGGAGCTGTTTTTT
TRBJ2-5 NA TRBD1 TRBV28 CASSDPGTGKETQYF TGTGCCAGCAGTGACCCTGGGACAGGGAAAGAGACCCAGTACTTC
TRBJ2-7 NA NA TRBV10-2 CASKRGLGAYEQYF TGCGCCAGCAAACGGGGACTCGGTGCCTACGAGCAGTACTTC
TRBJ2-3 NA NA TRBV30 CAWSPEGYSSTDTQYF TGTGCCTGGAGTCCGGAGGGGTATTCAAGCACAGATACGCAGTATTTT
TRBJ2-2 NA NA TRBV7-3 CASSRDRNTGELFF TGTGCCAGCAGCCGCGACAGGAACACCGGGGAGCTGTTTTTT
TRBJ2-7 NA NA TRBV19 CASSIDHGNLVYEQYF TGTGCCAGTAGTATAGATCATGGTAACTTAGTCTACGAGCAGTACTTC
TRBJ2-4 NA TRBD1 TRBV19 CASNPTGARNIQYF TGTGCCAGTAATCCGACAGGGGCCAGAAACATTCAGTACTTC
TRBJ2-3 NA TRBD2 TRBV5-4 CASSSPGLAGGRDTQYF TGTGCCAGCAGCTCCCCGGGACTAGCGGGGGGCCGGGATACGCAGTATTTT
TRBJ2-2 NA NA TRBV21-1 CASIHKGTGTNTGELFF TGTGCCAGCATCCACAAGGGAACAGGGACGAACACCGGGGAGCTGTTTTTT
TRBJ1-2 NA NA TRBV5-6 CASSLARNYGYTF TGTGCCAGCAGCTTGGCTAGGAACTATGGCTACACCTTC
TRBJ2-1 few NA TRBV4-3 CASSQDAFRDSLNNEQFF TGCGCCAGCAGCCAAGATGCATTCCGGGACTCACTTAACAATGAGCAGTTCTTC
TRBJ2-7 NA TRBD2 TRBV30 CAWRPSGSYEQYF TGTGCCTGGAGACCTAGCGGGTCCTACGAGCAGTACTTC
TRBJ2-7 NA TRBD2 TRBV4-2 CASSRQIAGPTYEQYF TGTGCCAGCAGCCGCCAGATAGCGGGACCTACCTACGAGCAGTACTTC
TRBJ1-2 few NA TRBV21-1 CASSKVGQGGDGYTF TGTGCCAGCAGCAAAGTCGGCCAGGGAGGAGATGGCTACACCTTC
TRBJ1-3 NA NA TRBV9 CASSVQGIPGNTIYF TGTGCCAGCAGCGTACAGGGGATACCTGGAAACACCATATATTTT
TRBJ1-4 NA NA TRBV6-1 CASSPDRLRNEKLFF TGTGCCAGCAGTCCTGACAGGCTCCGGAATGAAAAACTGTTTTTT
TRBJ2-7 NA TRBD1 TRBV7-9 CAIDRESEQYF TGTGCCATCGACAGGGAAAGCGAGCAGTACTTC
TRBJ1-3 NA NA TRBV7-9 CSSSLAPLGNTIYF TGTTCCAGCAGCTTAGCCCCACTTGGAAACACCATATATTTT
TRBJ1-4 NA TRBD1 TRBV11-2 CASSLGQHNEKLFF TGTGCCAGCAGCCTGGGACAGCATAATGAAAAACTGTTTTTT
TRBJ2-1 NA TRBD2 TRBV7-8 CASSKATSGSSNEQFF TGTGCCAGCAGCAAAGCGACTAGCGGGAGTTCGAATGAGCAGTTCTTC
TRBJ1-1 NA NA TRBV5-1 CASSSGLENTEAFF TGCGCCAGCAGCTCGGGACTGGAGAACACTGAAGCTTTCTTT
TRBJ2-5 once NA TRBV5-1 CASSLEQGGAQYF TGCGCCAGCAGCTTGGAACAGGGGGGGGCCCAGTACTTC
TRBJ1-2 NA TRBD1 TRBV7-2 CASSLGGTGGVYGYTF TGTGCCAGCAGCTTAGGCGGGACAGGGGGCGTCTATGGCTACACCTTC